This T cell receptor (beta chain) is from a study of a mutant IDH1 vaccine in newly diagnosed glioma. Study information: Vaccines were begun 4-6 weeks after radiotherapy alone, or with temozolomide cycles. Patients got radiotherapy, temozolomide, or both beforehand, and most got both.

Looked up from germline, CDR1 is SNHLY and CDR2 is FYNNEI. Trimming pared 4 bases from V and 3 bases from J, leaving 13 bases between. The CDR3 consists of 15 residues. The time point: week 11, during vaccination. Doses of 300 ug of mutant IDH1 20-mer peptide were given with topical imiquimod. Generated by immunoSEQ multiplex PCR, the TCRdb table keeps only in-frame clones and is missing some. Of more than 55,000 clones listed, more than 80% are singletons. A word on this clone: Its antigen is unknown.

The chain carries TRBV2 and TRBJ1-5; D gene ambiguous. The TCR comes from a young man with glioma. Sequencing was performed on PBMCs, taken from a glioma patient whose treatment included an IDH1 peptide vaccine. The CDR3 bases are TGTGCCAGCAGTGGATCCGGAGGAATCAATCAGCCCCAGCATTTT. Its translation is CASSGSGGINQPQHF.